This T cell receptor beta chain comes out of a study of T cell responses to AZD1222 COVID-19 vaccine. The CDR3 has 14 amino acids. Trimming shortened V by 3 bases and J by 2 bases, and 8 bases separated the two germline ends. Assay: immunoSEQ multiplex PCR; the TCRdb copy retains only in-frame clones and omits some. The sample contains over 100,000 clones, 85% to 90% of which appear only once. Study-level findings and limits: White British people made up most donors, females outnumbered males, and clonal diversity was possibly underestimated. Spike was spanned by vaccine-associated CD4 TCRs, with dominance at 160-218 and 743-854. Unmutated regions of variants are reportedly targeted by nearly half of spike-specific TCRs.

On this clone itself: Antigen specificity is unknown.

Specimen: peripheral blood, collected on day 0 of AZD1222 vaccination. This clonotype was obtained from an adult in good health. The chain couples TRBV5-7 to TRBJ2-2; maybe TRBD1 (5 bases). TRBV5-7 is noted as an ORF with a role that remains uncertain. The CDR3 loop reads CASSSRVNTGELFF. DNA for the CDR3: TGTGCCAGCAGCTCCAGGGTCAACACCGGGGAGCTGTTTTTT.